The 8 T cell receptor beta chains reported below all come from one sample, sequenced in a study of shared clonotypes between healthy human individuals. Profiling relied on immunoSEQ multiplex PCR, and the TCRdb table lists in-frame clones only, not all of them. The table lists approximately 620,000 clones, less than 98% of them singletons. What was sequenced was naive CD4+ T cells sorted from blood. The subset here: CD45RA+ positively selected. These receptors came from a woman younger than 45 in good health.

V and J are TRBV6-1 and TRBJ2-3; D remains unclear. Between the trimmed V and J ends, which lost 6 bases and 3 bases, there was a span of 10 bases. Germline V lookup: CDR1 MNHNS, CDR2 SASEGT. CDR3 length equals 13 residues. The CDR3 DNA sequence: TGTGCCAGCAGGCAGTCCGGGACAGATACGCAGTATTTT. It yields the protein CASRQSGTDTQYF.

This chain links TRBV11-3 with TRBJ2-2, with D maybe TRBD1 (6 bases). This CDR3 is 17 amino acids long. The germline gives CDR1 SGHNT, CDR2 YENEEA. V lost 4 bases and J lost 0, with 15 bases in between. CDR3 in DNA: TGTGCCAGCAGCTCCCCCCAAGGGGGATCGAACACCGGGGAGCTGTTTTTT. Translated, it gives CASSSPQGGSNTGELFF.

The rearrangement links TRBV6-1 to TRBJ2-1; either TRBD1 or TRBD2 may supply D (5 bases each). Deletions cut 7 bases from V and 6 bases from J, with 19 bases between. The CDR3 is 15 amino acids. The germline gives CDR1 MNHNS, CDR2 SASEGT. In DNA form, the CDR3 reads TGTGCCAGCACCCGGGACGGACCCTTAGTCAATGAGCAGTTCTTC. Its translation is CASTRDGPLVNEQFF.

The chain employs TRBV19 and TRBJ2-1; D perhaps matches TRBD1 (5 bases). The CDR3 spans 11 residues. Trimming took off 5 bases at V and 8 bases at J, with 7 bases between the two ends. CDR1 is LNHDA, CDR2 SQIVND, per germline (reference sequence). CDR3 bases: TGTGCCAGTAGTCTCAGGGATGAGCAGTTCTTC. Translation: CASSLRDEQFF.

Here the CDR3 reads CASSAGQSNQPQHF. CDR3 DNA: TGTGCCAGCAGTGCGGGACAGAGCAATCAGCCCCAGCATTTT. V is TRBV6-5 and J is TRBJ1-5, with TRBD1 identical over 7 bases. Trimming removed 5 bases from V and 1 base from J; junction bases left unmatched: 2. The CDR3 extends over 14 amino acids. Per the germline V gene, CDR1 is MNHEY and CDR2 is SVGAGI.

V usage is TRBV4-1 and J usage is TRBJ1-1; D not resolved. V was clipped by 3 bases and J by 7 bases, with 15 bases between them. The CDR3 runs to 14 residues. Germline CDR1 is MGHRA and CDR2 is YSYEKL. The CDR3 protein is CASSQPSGFGEAFF. The CDR3 DNA reads as TGCGCCAGCAGCCAGCCATCAGGTTTCGGTGAAGCTTTCTTT.

The chain uses TRBV10-1 and TRBJ2-1; TRBD2 aligns across 13 bases. Trimming took 2 bases from V and 10 from J; bases not matched to a gene: 8. Germline lookup yields CDR1 WNHNN and CDR2 SYGVQD (reference sequence). The CDR3 has 16 residues. The CDR3 protein is CASSEIGTSGTSEQFF. The CDR3 nucleotides are TGCGCCAGCAGTGAGATTGGGACTAGCGGGACGAGCGAGCAGTTCTTC.

The chain carries TRBV2 and TRBJ1-1, with D maybe TRBD1 (6 bases). The CDR3 totals 14 residues. V shed 6 bases and J shed 6 bases, with 17 bases lying between them. The V gene's germline CDR1 is SNHLY and CDR2 FYNNEI. The CDR3 DNA is TGTGCCAGCAGAAAAAACAGGGAGACGCCTGAAGCTTTCTTT. Translated, it gives CASRKNRETPEAFF.